This TCR beta chain was sequenced during a study of vaccination effects on CD4 cells after COVID-19 (dated by TCRdb to the early 2020s). Looking at the study overall: To identify antigen-specific CD4+ T cell clonotypes by their expansion, the ViraFEST assay first stimulated PBMC with viral peptide pools and then applied TCR sequencing. About 2.2 million PBMC per well were cultured in IMDM with about 4.5% human AB serum, 8.5 to 10 IU/ml IL-2 and gentamicin, plus 10 ug/ml peptides. In the study, cultures from other donors were sequenced using the Oncomine TCR Beta short-read assay on an Illumina iSeq 100. The study compared SARS-CoV-2 spike-specific CD4+ TCR repertoires before and after mRNA vaccination in COVID-19 convalescent patients and infection-naive vaccine recipients. The full study included some 10 COVID-19 convalescent patients and a few SARS-CoV-2-naive healthy vaccine recipients. After vaccination, three convalescent patients were sampled at an early time point (day +14) and at a late time point (day +241, +227 and +161, respectively). Post-vaccine samples across the study were collected a median of 72 days after the second dose, with a range of 14 to 241.

About this clone: It has no known antigen specificity. No base-level quality is on record; no much larger clone is a single base apart.

From the cysteine through the phenylalanine, the CDR3 covers 15 amino acids. Only the CDR3 DNA is retained, 45 bases long and in frame from the first base. The germline V gene provides CDR1 MGHRA and CDR2 YSYEKL. V is cut back by 2 bases and J by 5 bases, with 7 bases in the junction unmatched. The library came from the immunoSEQ multiplex PCR assay. DNA from the cultured, isolated CD4+ T cells was subjected to TCR beta CDR3 sequencing. As for how the authors treated the data: Non-productive TCR sequences were discarded, and reads were trimmed to the CDR3 region, with only CDR3s of 7 or more amino acids retained. The MANAFEST web app was used to pick out antigen-specific clonotypes by comparing their expansion in peptide wells with that in reference cultures. For clones to be considered positive, expansion at FDR<0.05 versus reference and all other wells, an odds ratio above 5, and a frequency above 0.1% in two replicate wells were required. Cross-reactive clonotypes were defined as significantly expanded in SARS-CoV-2 spike wells and in at least one common cold coronavirus spike condition. CDR3 similarity was assessed by Levenshtein distance with the stringdist R package, and unrooted trees were built with ape in R 3.6.1. TCRdb limited this immuneACCESS table to in-frame rearrangements with V and J called. A share of clones is missing; checked studies link under half to unresolved V genes, and the rest is unexplained. From that table come the V and J calls and clone size; the DNA was used to work out D and trimming. A total of 40,000 to 45,000 clones appear in this sample, 76% of them only once. Around 3.3% of the sample is taken by the ten largest.

After around 10 days of culture, CD4+ T cells were isolated with the EasySep CD4+ T cell isolation kit. Convalescent patients had PCR-confirmed SARS-CoV-2 infection between March and December 2020, before Alpha, Beta and Delta variants emerged in the United States. Two doses of either the BNT162b2 or the mRNA-1273 mRNA SARS-CoV-2 vaccine were administered to participants. Half of the culture medium was replaced with fresh IL-2-containing medium on days 3 and 7. Unless otherwise noted, each peptide stimulation condition was cultured in triplicate wells. Using Ficoll-Paque Plus gradient centrifugation, PBMC were separated from whole blood and then either used fresh or cryopreserved at -140C. The QIAamp micro DNA kit was used to extract genomic DNA from the cultured CD4+ T cells. The full study reports these points: Limitations of the study were the small number of convalescent patients and the absence of early post-infection timepoints. Among convalescent patients, the spike-reactive repertoire after vaccination was made up mainly of new vaccine-induced clones that were largely distinct from the clones induced by infection. At late post-vaccination timepoints, both infection-induced and vaccine-induced clones showed marked clonal contraction, consistent with waning T cell responses.

The material sequenced was CD4+ T cells from PBMCs cultured without peptide, taken after COVID-19 vaccination. This chain is built from TRBV4-1 and TRBJ2-3; the central 7 bases match TRBD2. The TCR sequence derives from a human donor who had a prior SARS-CoV-2 infection. The nucleotide sequence is TGCGCCAGCAGCCAACGGCTTACGGGGGGAGATACGCAGTATTTT. It codes for CASSQRLTGGDTQYF.